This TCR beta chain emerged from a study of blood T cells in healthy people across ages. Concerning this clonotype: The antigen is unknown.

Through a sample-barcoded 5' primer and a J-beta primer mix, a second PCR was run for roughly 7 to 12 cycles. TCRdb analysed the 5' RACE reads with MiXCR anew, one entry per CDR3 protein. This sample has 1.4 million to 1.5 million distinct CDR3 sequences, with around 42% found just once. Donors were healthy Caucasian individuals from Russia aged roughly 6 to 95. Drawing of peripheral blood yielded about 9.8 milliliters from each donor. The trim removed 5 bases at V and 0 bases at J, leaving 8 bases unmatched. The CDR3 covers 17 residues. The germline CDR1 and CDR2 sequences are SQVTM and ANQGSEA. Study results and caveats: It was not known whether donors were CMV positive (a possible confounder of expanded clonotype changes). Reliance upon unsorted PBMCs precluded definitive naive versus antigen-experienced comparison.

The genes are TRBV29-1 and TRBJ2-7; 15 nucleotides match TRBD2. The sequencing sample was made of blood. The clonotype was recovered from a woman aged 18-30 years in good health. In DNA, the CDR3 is TGCAGCGTTCCGGGACTAGCGGGAGGCACGAGCTCCTACGAGCAGTACTTC. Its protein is CSVPGLAGGTSSYEQYF.